The 26 T cell receptor beta chains in this list originate from one sample, sequenced in a study of blood T cell repertoires in COVID-19. Using immunoSEQ multiplex PCR, the repertoire was profiled, and TCRdb retains in-frame clones only, with some absent. The repertoire holds 65,000 to 90,000 clones, with 65% to 90% as singletons. The sample consisted of peripheral blood. The source of these receptors is a woman aged 60-70 years with acute or convalescent COVID-19.

The V and J genes are TRBV9 and TRBJ2-5, with 7 bases identical to TRBD2. CDR1 SGDLS and CDR2 YYNGEE come from the germline V gene. The CDR3 spans 14 residues. V lost 0 bases to trimming and J lost 2 bases; unmatched junction nucleotides: 1. The CDR3 protein is CASSVAGGQETQYF. Here the CDR3 DNA reads TGTGCCAGCAGCGTAGCCGGGGGGCAAGAGACCCAGTACTTC.

This clone was counted once. J is TRBJ2-7 and V is TRBV4-2, with 7 bases lining up with TRBD1. Germline CDR1 and CDR2: LGHNA and YNFKEQ. The CDR3 sequence is 14 residues long. V lost 5 bases and J lost 5; bases outside the gene matches: 9. CDR3 region: CASSSEQGLDEQYF. CDR3 bases: TGTGCCAGCAGCTCGGAACAGGGGCTTGACGAGCAGTACTTC.

V gene TRBV4-1 combines with J gene TRBJ1-2, with D possibly matching TRBD1 (6 bases). The ends were cut back, 6 bases at V and 4 bases at J, with 18 bases in the middle. Germline CDR1 is MGHRA and CDR2 is YSYEKL. CDR3 length equals 15 residues. Here the CDR3 reads CASRAGVRGTYGYTF. In nucleotides, the CDR3 is TGCGCCAGCAGAGCCGGCGTCAGGGGAACCTATGGCTACACCTTC.

This clone was observed a few times. This CDR3 is also generated by other DNA sequences in the sample. The chain links TRBV4-1 to TRBJ2-7; D is possibly TRBD1 (6 bases). The CDR3 runs to 15 residues. Trimming left V 0 bases short and J 1 base short, with 10 bases between. Germline assignment: CDR1 MGHRA and CDR2 YSYEKL. The CDR3 region has the DNA TGCGCCAGCAGCCAAGAATGGGGGCCTTCCTACGAGCAGTACTTC. It translates to CASSQEWGPSYEQYF.

This clone has only a few counts. The rearrangement uses TRBV5-4 and TRBJ2-7; 12 positions match TRBD1. Trimming took 1 base from V and 2 from J; bases not matched to a gene: 1. The CDR3 contains 15 residues. Germline CDR1 SGHNT, CDR2 YYREEE (reference sequence). The CDR3 here is CASSLRDRGPYEQYF. CDR3 nucleotide sequence: TGTGCCAGCAGCTTGAGGGACAGGGGGCCCTACGAGCAGTACTTC.

The gene calls are TRBV29-1 and TRBJ1-1; TRBD1 aligns across 8 bases. Germline V lookup: CDR1 SQVTM, CDR2 ANQGSEA. This CDR3 comprises 14 residues. V lost 0 bases to trimming and J lost 7 bases; unmatched junction nucleotides: 7. The CDR3 spells CSVEEGTGGGEAFF. DNA of the CDR3: TGCAGCGTTGAAGAGGGTACAGGGGGAGGTGAAGCTTTCTTT.

V gene TRBV18 combines with J gene TRBJ2-3; 8 bases are a match to TRBD1. This CDR3 comprises 18 residues. The junction had 9 bases not matched to a gene; V was cut back by 0 bases and J by 1 base. Germline CDR1 is KGHSH and CDR2 is LQKENI. CDR3 residues: CASSPPRTGLTGTDTQYF. The DNA of the CDR3 is TGTGCCAGCTCACCACCTAGGACAGGGTTGACGGGCACAGATACGCAGTATTTT.

The CDR3 coding sequence is TGCGCCAGCAGGCCTCCCCAGGGATGGGGTAACAATGAGCAGTTCTTC. Its translation is CASRPPQGWGNNEQFF. The gene calls are TRBV5-1 and TRBJ2-1; the D gene is possibly TRBD1 (5 bases). The CDR3 totals 16 residues. V lost 5 bases, J lost 5 bases, and 20 bases lay in between. CDR1 and CDR2 (germline): SGHRS, YFSETQ.

V usage is TRBV4-2 and J usage is TRBJ1-2; 11 nucleotides align to TRBD1. V dropped 3 bases and J dropped 3; count of bases not matched to a gene: 3. CDR1 is LGHNA, CDR2 YNFKEQ, per germline. The CDR3 has 15 residues. The CDR3 loop reads CASSQGTGGDYGYTF. The CDR3 nucleotides read TGTGCCAGCAGCCAGGGGACAGGGGGGGACTATGGCTACACCTTC.

This rearrangement joins TRBV5-1 to TRBJ2-7, with 9 bases that match TRBD1. From germline, CDR1 is SGHRS and CDR2 YFSETQ. This CDR3 region has 15 residues. The V segment lost 4 bases and the J segment 7 bases; nucleotides outside the gene matches: 12. This CDR3 reads CASSPRTGVGGEQYF. DNA for the CDR3: TGCGCCAGCAGCCCACGGACAGGGGTGGGGGGTGAGCAGTACTTC.

The chain employs TRBV5-4 and TRBJ1-5, with D maybe TRBD1 (6 bases). In germline, CDR1 is SGHNT, CDR2 YYREEE (reference sequence). V was cut by 4 bases and J by 0 bases, with 17 bases left in between. This CDR3 contains 17 residues. CDR3 in amino acids: CASSREIQGYSNQPQHF. The CDR3 DNA sequence: TGTGCCAGCAGCCGAGAGATACAGGGTTATAGCAATCAGCCCCAGCATTTT. Together with reference TRBV5-4 and TRBJ1-5, the CDR3 gives the full variable domain: ETGVTQSPTHLIKTRGQQVTLRCSSQSGHNTVSWYQQALGQGPQFIFQYYREEENGRGNFPPRFSGLQFPNYSSELNVNALELDDSALYLCASSREIQGYSNQPQHFGDGTRLSIL.

This rearrangement joins TRBV13 to TRBJ2-2; 9 nucleotides agree with TRBD1. V dropped 4 bases and J dropped 5; count of bases not matched to a gene: 11. In germline, CDR1 is PRHDT, CDR2 FYEKMQ (reference sequence). The CDR3 sequence is 17 residues long. The CDR3 loop reads CASSSLRDRVGTGELFF. The CDR3 DNA sequence: TGTGCCAGCAGCTCCCTCCGGGACAGGGTCGGAACCGGGGAGCTGTTTTTT.

The table lists this clone with a few counts. The DNA of the CDR3 is TGCGCCAGCAGCCTCCGGGACACGACTATGAACACTGAAGCTTTCTTT. Amino acids: CASSLRDTTMNTEAFF. The chain joins TRBV5-1 to TRBJ1-1; tentatively, D is TRBD1 (6 bases). The ends were cut back, 4 bases at V and 0 bases at J, with 16 bases in the middle. CDR1 is SGHRS, CDR2 YFSETQ, per germline. The CDR3 spans 16 residues. Full variable domain (remainder filled in from reference TRBV5-1 and TRBJ1-1): KAGVTQTPRYLIKTRGQQVTLSCSPISGHRSVSWYQQTPGQGLQFLFEYFSETQRNKGNFPGRFSGRQFSNSRSEMNVSTLELGDSALYLCASSLRDTTMNTEAFFGQGTRLTVV.

The V call is TRBV7-9, the J call TRBJ2-5; D gene ambiguous. Deletions cut 0 bases from V and 1 base from J, with 3 bases between. The CDR3 is made up of 13 amino acids. The germline V gene encodes CDR1 SEHNR and CDR2 FQNEAQ (reference sequence). This CDR3 is CASSLAAQETQYF. The CDR3 DNA reads TGTGCCAGCAGCTTAGCAGCCCAAGAGACCCAGTACTTC. The entire variable domain, with the rest obtained from reference TRBV7-9 and TRBJ2-5, is as follows: DTGVSQNPRHKITKRGQNVTFRCDPISEHNRLYWYRQTLGQGPEFLTYFQNEAQLEKSRLLSDRFSAERPKGSFSTLEIQRTEQGDSAMYLCASSLAAQETQYFGPGTRLLVL.

This clone has more than one count but fewer than ten. V is TRBV19 and J is TRBJ1-3, with TRBD1 as a possible D gene (6 bases). The ends were cut back, 11 bases at V and 3 bases at J, with 17 bases in the middle. This CDR3 has 14 residues. CDR1 and CDR2 from the germline V gene are LNHDA and SQIVND (reference sequence). CDR3 protein: CACHQTGFGNTIYF. CDR3 sequence (DNA): TGTGCCTGTCATCAGACAGGTTTTGGAAACACCATATATTTT.

This clone was observed a few times. V and J are TRBV7-2 and TRBJ2-7; 9 bases agree with TRBD2. The junction had 2 bases not matched to a gene; V was cut back by 1 base and J by 4 bases. Germline loops: CDR1 SGHTA, CDR2 FQGNSA. The CDR3 has 14 amino acids. CDR3 protein: CASSLVLAGYEQYF. The CDR3 DNA reads TGTGCCAGCAGCTTAGTCCTAGCGGGATACGAGCAGTACTTC.

With respect to this clone: At one end the junction does not follow the germline gene, possibly because of a read error. V gene TRBV30 combines with J gene TRBJ1-5, with 8 bases aligning to TRBD1. The germline V gene encodes CDR1 GTSNPN and CDR2 SVGIG (reference sequence). The CDR3 contains 15 residues. The CDR3 nucleotides read TGTGCCTGGACCCCTGTCGCAGGGGGCAAGCAGCCCCAGCATTTT. Translated, it gives CAWTPVAGGKQPQHF.

This rearrangement joins TRBV25-1 to TRBJ1-2, with TRBD1 as a possible D gene (6 bases). The V gene lost 10 bases and the J gene lost 8 bases, with 20 bases spanning the gap. CDR1 is MGHDK and CDR2 is SYGVNS in the germline V gene. The CDR3 runs to 13 residues. The CDR3 region has the DNA TGTGCCACCACAAAGACAGGATCCGGCGGCTACACCTTC. This gives the protein CATTKTGSGGYTF.

Note on this clone: The same CDR3 can be traced to other DNA sequences in this sample. V usage is TRBV5-1 and J usage is TRBJ2-6, with TRBD2 matching over 7 bases. CDR3 length: 15 residues. After removal of 4 bases from V and 0 bases from J, the junction contained 1 base not matched to a gene. Germline V gene data show CDR1 as SGHRS and CDR2 as YFSETQ. The CDR3 sequence: CASSPGGSGANVLTF. CDR3 DNA sequence: TGCGCCAGCAGCCCGGGGGGCTCTGGGGCCAACGTCCTGACTTTC.

V and J are TRBV7-2 and TRBJ2-7, with 8 bases that match TRBD1. This CDR3 spans 14 amino acids. V gave up 5 bases and J gave up 1 base; unmatched junction bases: 4. Germline V gene data show CDR1 as SGHTA and CDR2 as FQGNSA. Here the CDR3 DNA reads TGTGCCAGCAGCCGGGACAGGATTTCCTACGAGCAGTACTTC. Its translation: CASSRDRISYEQYF.

The CDR3 protein is CASSVAVTDTQYF. In nucleotides, the CDR3 is TGTGCCAGCAGCGTAGCCGTAACAGATACGCAGTATTTT. This sequence joins TRBV9 and TRBJ2-3; D gene ambiguous. The CDR3 covers 13 residues. Trimming removed 0 bases at V and 3 bases at J, with 5 bases between. The germline V gene has CDR1 SGDLS and CDR2 YYNGEE.

The chain couples TRBV11-3 to TRBJ1-1, with D maybe TRBD1 (6 bases). V lost 5 bases and J 3 bases, leaving 10 bases between the germline ends. The CDR3 runs to 13 residues. The germline CDR1 and CDR2 sequences are SGHNT and YENEEA. CDR3 amino acids: CASSQGIYTEAFF. CDR3 nucleotide sequence: TGTGCCAGCAGCCAGGGGATTTACACTGAAGCTTTCTTT.

This chain links TRBV4-1 with TRBJ1-4; TRBD1 matches at 11 bases. The V gene's germline CDR1 is MGHRA and CDR2 YSYEKL. This CDR3 region has 15 residues. V shed 4 bases, J shed 7 bases, and the junction held 5 bases outside the gene matches. CDR3 DNA: TGCGCCAGCAGCCTGGACAGGGGGCGAACTGAAAAACTGTTTTTT. It specifies CASSLDRGRTEKLFF.

Note on this clone: A junction end diverges from the germline sequence, so it may reflect a read error. This chain uses TRBV5-1 with TRBJ1-1; D not certain. Germline lookup yields CDR1 SGHRS and CDR2 YFSETQ. This CDR3 region has 15 residues. The CDR3 spells CASRLETGSYTEAFF. In DNA form, the CDR3 reads TGCGCCAGCAGGTTGGAGACGGGGAGCTACACTGAAGCTTTCTTT.

V is TRBV4-2 and J is TRBJ2-1, with 10 bases identical to TRBD2. This CDR3 comprises 18 residues. Losses at the gene ends were 3 bases for V and 4 bases for J; bases not matched to a gene: 12. Germline lookup yields CDR1 LGHNA and CDR2 YNFKEQ. CDR3 residues: CASSQGLTSGALYNEQFF. The CDR3 nucleotides are TGTGCCAGCAGCCAGGGTTTAACTAGCGGGGCGCTTTACAATGAGCAGTTCTTC.

The chain joins TRBV25-1 to TRBJ2-1; D gene uncertain. Germline V lookup: CDR1 MGHDK, CDR2 SYGVNS. The CDR3 contains 13 residues. V lost 3 bases, J lost 0 bases, and 3 bases lay in between. CDR3 nucleotides: TGTGCCAGCAGTGACTACTCCTACAATGAGCAGTTCTTC. Translating gives CASSDYSYNEQFF.